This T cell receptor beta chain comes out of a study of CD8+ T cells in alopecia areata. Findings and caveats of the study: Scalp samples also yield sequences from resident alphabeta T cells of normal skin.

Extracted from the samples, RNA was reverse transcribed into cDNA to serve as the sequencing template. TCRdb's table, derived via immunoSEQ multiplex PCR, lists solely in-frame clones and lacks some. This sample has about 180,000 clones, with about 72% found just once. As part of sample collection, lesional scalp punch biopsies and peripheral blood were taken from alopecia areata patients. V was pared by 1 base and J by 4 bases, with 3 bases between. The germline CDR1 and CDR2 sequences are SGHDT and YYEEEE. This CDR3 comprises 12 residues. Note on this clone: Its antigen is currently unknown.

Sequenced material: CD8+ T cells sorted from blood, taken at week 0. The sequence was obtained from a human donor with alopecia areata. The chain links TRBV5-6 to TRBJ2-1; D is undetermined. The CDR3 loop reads CASSLSYNEQFF. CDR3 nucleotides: TGTGCCAGCAGCTTGTCGTACAATGAGCAGTTCTTC.